This T cell receptor beta chain was obtained from a study of blood T cell repertoires in COVID-19 (dated by TCRdb to 2019 to 2021). In terms of the full investigation: Samples covering the acute and convalescent phases of COVID-19 were provided by collaborators in the United States, Italy and Spain. The material from the prospective study consisted of cDNA or gDNA derived from T cells, B-cell-depleted T cells, or PBMCs. Subjects who had been exposed to COVID-19, were actively infected with it, or had recovered from it provided the deeply sampled blood TCRbeta repertoires that made up the dataset. The repertoires were made available in a free public database intended to serve as a resource for research on the immune response to SARS-CoV-2. Samples came from the ongoing ImmuneRACE study (first 160 participants) plus 1,254 subjects from 6 global collaborators. The sample metadata nearly always contained a de-identified subject ID, COVID-19 status, age in years and sex. Where available, HLA class I and class II types were taken from metadata supplied by the sample provider and were not determined by assay-based typing. Study-level results and caveats: The quantity of clinical and demographic metadata differed by source and by participant and was supplied without curation.

Collaborating institutions collected whole blood in K2EDTA tubes following their own protocols. Collaborator samples were shipped for TCRbeta analysis as frozen whole blood, isolated PBMCs, or DNA extracted from either sample type. The CDR3 sequence holds 14 residues, the cysteine and phenylalanine included. Only the CDR3 region is kept as DNA, spanning 42 bases read in frame from base 1. The germline V end is reduced by 0 bases and the J end by 5 bases; junction bases left unmatched: 4. The CDR1 and CDR2 encoded by the germline V gene are SGHRS and YFSETQ. Remarks on this clone: Its target antigen remains unknown. It has no much larger one-base neighbor in the sample; base qualities were not kept.

The immunoSEQ Assay, a bias-controlled multiplex PCR, was used to amplify TCRbeta CDR3 regions from genomic DNA. Under the source paper's analysis protocol: Nucleated cell counts per sample were estimated from amplification of reference gene primers within the assay. Sequence reads were collapsed and filtered to measure the absolute abundance of every unique TCRbeta CDR3 rearrangement. For each sample, productive Simpson clonality was calculated as the square root of Simpson's diversity index over productive rearrangements. The source is immuneACCESS, and TCRdb retained only in-frame sequences with V and J called. Part of the clones is not carried over; for the studies checked, unresolved V genes explain less than half of this, and the remainder is unexplained. The V and J calls and the clone size are those of that table, but D and trimming were determined from the DNA. This sample has 75,000 or so clones in its table, and roughly 87% of those were observed once. The ten largest clones add up to more than 25% of the sample.

The chain is assembled from TRBV5-1 and TRBJ2-7, with 8 bases in between that match TRBD2. Sequenced sample: peripheral blood. The TCR sequence derives from a man aged 45 to 65 with acute or convalescent COVID-19. For the CDR3, the sequence is CASSLAAGGHEQYF. The DNA is as follows: TGCGCCAGCAGCTTGGCCGCGGGGGGCCACGAGCAGTACTTC.